This TCR beta chain originates from a study of blood T cell repertoires in COVID-19. CDR3 length: 12 amino acids. With V trimmed by 6 bases and J by 5 bases, 0 bases remained unmatched. Germline V lookup: CDR1 LNHDA, CDR2 SQIVND (reference sequence). Libraries were prepared by immunoSEQ multiplex PCR; TCRdb keeps only in-frame clonotypes and omits some of them. Of 260,000 or so clones listed, more than 70% were seen once; the top ten hold over 1%. This chain links TRBV19 with TRBJ2-1; 8 nucleotides agree with TRBD2. The specimen was PBMCs or T cells enriched from blood (not recorded which). The source of this sequence is a woman between 40 and 55 years old with acute COVID-19. This chain's CDR3 is CASSGRDNEQFF. CDR3 sequence (DNA): TGTGCCAGTAGCGGGAGGGACAATGAGCAGTTCTTC.